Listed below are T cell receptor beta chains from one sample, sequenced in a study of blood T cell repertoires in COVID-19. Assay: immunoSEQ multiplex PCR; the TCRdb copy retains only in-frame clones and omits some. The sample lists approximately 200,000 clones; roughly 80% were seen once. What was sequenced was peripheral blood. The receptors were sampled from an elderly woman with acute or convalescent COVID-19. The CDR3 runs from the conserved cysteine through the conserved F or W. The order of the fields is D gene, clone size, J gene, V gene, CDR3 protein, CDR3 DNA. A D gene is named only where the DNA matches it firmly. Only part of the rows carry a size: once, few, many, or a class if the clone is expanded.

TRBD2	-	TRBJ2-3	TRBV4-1	CASSQELAGGLDTQYF	TGCGCCAGCAGCCAAGAACTAGCGGGAGGACTGGATACGCAGTATTTT
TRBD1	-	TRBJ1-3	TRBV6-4	CASRDRGPGNTIYF	TGTGCCAGCAGGGACAGGGGGCCTGGAAACACCATATATTTT
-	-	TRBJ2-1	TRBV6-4	CASSDTPGEQFF	TGTGCCAGCAGTGACACCCCGGGAGAGCAGTTCTTC
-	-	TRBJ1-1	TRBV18	CASSPLGAEAFF	TGTGCCAGCTCACCCCTAGGCGCTGAAGCTTTCTTT
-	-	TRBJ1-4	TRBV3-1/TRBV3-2	CASSQGWGEDEKLFF	TGTGCCAGCAGCCAAGGGTGGGGGGAAGATGAAAAACTGTTTTTT
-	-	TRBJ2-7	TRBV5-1	CASSSGPNVAEQYF	TGCGCCAGCAGCTCGGGTCCAAATGTCGCCGAGCAGTACTTC
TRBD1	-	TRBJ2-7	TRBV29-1	CSAGQGPLLSYEQYF	TGCAGCGCTGGACAGGGGCCCCTTCTCTCCTACGAGCAGTACTTC
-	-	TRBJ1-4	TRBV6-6	CASRRDSPGGLFF	TGTGCCAGCAGGAGGGACTCTCCTGGGGGACTGTTTTTT
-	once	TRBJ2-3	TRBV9	CASSPRIGGSTDTQYF	TGTGCCAGCAGCCCCCGAATAGGCGGAAGCACAGATACGCAGTATTTT
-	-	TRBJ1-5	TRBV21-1	CASSKDQGSQPQHF	TGTGCCAGCAGCAAAGATCAAGGGAGTCAGCCCCAGCATTTT
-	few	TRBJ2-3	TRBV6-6	CASELRQINTDTQYF	TGTGCCAGCGAACTACGGCAGATAAACACAGATACGCAGTATTTT
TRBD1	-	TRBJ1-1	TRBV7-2	CASSLGDRRNTEAFF	TGTGCCAGCAGCTTAGGGGACAGGAGGAACACTGAAGCTTTCTTT
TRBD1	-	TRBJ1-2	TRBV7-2	CASSLDGQGAGGYTF	TGTGCCAGCAGCTTAGATGGACAGGGGGCGGGTGGCTACACCTTC
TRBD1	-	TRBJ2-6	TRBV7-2	CASSSGQGVGGANVLTF	TGTGCCAGCAGCTCCGGACAGGGAGTAGGTGGGGCCAACGTCCTGACTTTC
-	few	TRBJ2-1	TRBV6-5	CASTLRGSSYNEQFF	TGTGCCAGCACCCTGAGGGGGAGCTCCTACAATGAGCAGTTCTTC
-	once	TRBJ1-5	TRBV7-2	CASSAGSGGQPQHF	TGTGCCAGCAGCGCGGGGAGCGGGGGACAGCCCCAGCATTTT
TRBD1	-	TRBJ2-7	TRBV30	CAWGQGVHEQYF	TGTGCCTGGGGACAGGGGGTCCACGAGCAGTACTTC
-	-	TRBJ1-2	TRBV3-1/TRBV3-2	CASSQRGGNYGYTF	TGTGCCAGCAGCCAACGCGGGGGGAACTATGGCTACACCTTC
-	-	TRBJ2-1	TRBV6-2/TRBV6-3	CASSYTQLVGEQFF	TGTGCCAGCAGTTATACCCAGTTGGTGGGCGAGCAGTTCTTC
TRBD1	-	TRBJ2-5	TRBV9	CASSPSAGGQETQYF	TGTGCCAGCAGCCCCTCGGCAGGGGGCCAAGAGACCCAGTACTTC
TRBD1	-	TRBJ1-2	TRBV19	CASSIDRGSYGYTF	TGTGCCAGTAGTATCGACAGGGGCAGCTATGGCTACACCTTC
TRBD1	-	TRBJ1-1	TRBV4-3	CASSQTQGARTEAFF	TGCGCCAGCAGCCAGACACAGGGGGCCAGGACTGAAGCTTTCTTT
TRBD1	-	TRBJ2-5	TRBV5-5	CASSLAGQGLETQYF	TGTGCCAGCAGCTTGGCGGGACAGGGTTTGGAGACCCAGTACTTC
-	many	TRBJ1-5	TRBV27	CASSLIGVNQPQHF	TGTGCCAGCAGTTTGATCGGGGTCAATCAGCCCCAGCATTTT
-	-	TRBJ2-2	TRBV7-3	CASSPQPNTGELFF	TGTGCCAGCAGCCCACAACCGAACACCGGGGAGCTGTTTTTT
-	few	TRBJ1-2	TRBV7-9	CASSLNSYGYTF	TGTGCCAGCAGCTTGAACAGCTATGGCTACACCTTC
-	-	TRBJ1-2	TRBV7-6	CASSSGPGGGANYGYTF	TGTGCCAGCAGCTCCGGACCCGGGGGAGGGGCTAACTATGGCTACACCTTC
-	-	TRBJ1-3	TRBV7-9	CASSTRSGRISGNTIYF	TGTGCCAGCAGCACTAGGTCGGGTCGGATCTCTGGAAACACCATATATTTT
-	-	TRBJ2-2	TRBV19	CASSDTLGRGPGELFF	TGTGCCAGTAGTGACACGTTGGGCCGTGGGCCCGGGGAGCTGTTTTTT
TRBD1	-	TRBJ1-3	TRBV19	CASCRDREYGNTIYF	TGTGCCAGTTGCCGCGACAGGGAATATGGAAACACCATATATTTT
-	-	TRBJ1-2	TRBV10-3	CAISDQSGGGNNYGYTF	TGTGCCATCAGTGACCAGTCCGGCGGTGGTAATAACTATGGCTACACCTTC
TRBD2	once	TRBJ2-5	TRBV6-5	CASRASGQETQYF	TGTGCCAGCAGGGCTAGCGGCCAAGAGACCCAGTACTTC
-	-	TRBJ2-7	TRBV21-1	CASSKVRTGGSYEQYF	TGTGCCAGCAGCAAAGTTAGGACAGGGGGCTCCTACGAGCAGTACTTC
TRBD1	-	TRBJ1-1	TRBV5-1	CASSGYEGDRRTFF	TGCGCCAGCAGCGGCTACGAGGGGGACAGGCGGACTTTCTTT
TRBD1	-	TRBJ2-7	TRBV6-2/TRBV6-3	CASSYFDRGEQYF	TGTGCCAGCAGTTACTTTGACAGGGGCGAGCAGTACTTC
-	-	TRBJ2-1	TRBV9	CASSHDGVSYNEQFF	TGTGCCAGCAGCCACGACGGGGTCTCCTACAATGAGCAGTTCTTC
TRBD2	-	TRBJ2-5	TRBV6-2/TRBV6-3	CASSRLADQETQYF	TGTGCCAGCAGCAGACTAGCGGATCAAGAGACCCAGTACTTC
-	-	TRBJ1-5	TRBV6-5	CASSPGNIGNQPQHF	TGTGCCAGCTCTCCAGGGAATATTGGCAATCAGCCCCAGCATTTT
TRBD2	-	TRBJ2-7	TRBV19	CASSSGLPLYEQYF	TGTGCCAGTAGTTCGGGACTACCATTGTACGAGCAGTACTTC
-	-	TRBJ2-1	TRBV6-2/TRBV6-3	CASSAGQSSYNEQFF	TGTGCCAGCAGTGCCGGACAGAGCTCCTACAATGAGCAGTTCTTC
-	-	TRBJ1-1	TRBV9	CASSSRSGPNTEAFF	TGTGCCAGCAGCTCCCGGTCCGGTCCGAACACTGAAGCTTTCTTT
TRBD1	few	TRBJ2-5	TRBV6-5	CASSQTGVQETQYF	TGTGCCAGCAGCCAGACAGGGGTCCAAGAGACCCAGTACTTC
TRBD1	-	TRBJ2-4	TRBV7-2	CASSLNRGGTKNIQYF	TGTGCCAGCAGCCTAAACAGGGGTGGAACCAAAAACATTCAGTACTTC
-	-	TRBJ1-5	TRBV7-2	CASSLAAGAEWSNQPQHF	TGTGCCAGCAGCTTAGCGGCGGGGGCTGAATGGAGCAATCAGCCCCAGCATTTT
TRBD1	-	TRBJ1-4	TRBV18	CASSPRTPGQGTEKLFF	TGTGCCAGCTCACCACGAACTCCGGGACAGGGGACGGAAAAACTGTTTTTT
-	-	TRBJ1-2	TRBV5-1	CASSLDGPARSYTF	TGCGCCAGCAGCTTGGATGGCCCGGCGAGGAGCTACACCTTC
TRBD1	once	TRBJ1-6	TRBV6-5	CASWGTGSSPLHF	TGTGCCAGCTGGGGGACAGGGTCTTCACCCCTCCACTTT
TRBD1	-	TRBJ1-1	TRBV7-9	CASSLGQGAWNTEAFF	TGTGCCAGCAGCTTGGGACAGGGGGCGTGGAACACTGAAGCTTTCTTT
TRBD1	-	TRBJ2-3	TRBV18	CASSLRGKLDTDTQYF	TGTGCCAGCTCACTCAGGGGGAAGTTGGACACAGATACGCAGTATTTT
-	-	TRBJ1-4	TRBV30	CAAARGIGTEKLFF	TGTGCCGCAGCGAGGGGGATTGGGACCGAAAAACTGTTTTTT
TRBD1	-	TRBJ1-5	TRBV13	CASSLTQGAISQPQHF	TGTGCCAGCAGCTTGACCCAGGGGGCGATCTCTCAGCCCCAGCATTTT